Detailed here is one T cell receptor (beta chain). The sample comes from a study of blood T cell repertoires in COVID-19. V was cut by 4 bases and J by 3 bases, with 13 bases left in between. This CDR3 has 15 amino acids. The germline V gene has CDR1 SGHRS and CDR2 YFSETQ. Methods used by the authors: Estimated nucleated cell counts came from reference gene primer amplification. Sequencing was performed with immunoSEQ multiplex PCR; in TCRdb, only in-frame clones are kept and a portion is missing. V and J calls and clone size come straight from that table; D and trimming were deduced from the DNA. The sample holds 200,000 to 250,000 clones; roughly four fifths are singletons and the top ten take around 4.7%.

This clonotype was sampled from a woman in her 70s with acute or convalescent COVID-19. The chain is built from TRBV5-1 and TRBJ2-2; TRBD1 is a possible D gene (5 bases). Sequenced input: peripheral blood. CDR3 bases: TGCGCCAGCAGCCCAGGGTCAAGGTACACCGGGGAGCTGTTTTTT. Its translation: CASSPGSRYTGELFF.